This passage covers 17 T cell receptor beta chains from one sample sequenced in a study. TCRdb redid the calling of the RT-PCR reads with MiXCR, one entry per CDR3 protein. The sample shows about 700,000 distinct CDR3 sequences, 13% to 15% of them seen only once. Sequences were obtained from memory CD4+ T cells from blood. The receptors were sampled from a female donor in good health, serving as a healthy control.

This clonotype was found many times. This sequence joins TRBV12-3 or TRBV12-4 and TRBJ2-7, with 7 bases fitting TRBD1. The CDR3 extends over 14 amino acids. V was clipped by 4 bases and J by 2 bases; unmatched bases: 5. The CDR3 sequence: CASSWGRGTYEQYF. The CDR3 bases are TGTGCCAGCAGTTGGGGCAGGGGGACCTACGAGCAGTACTTC.

The gene calls are TRBV7-2 and TRBJ1-6, with D possibly being TRBD1 (5 bases). CDR3 length: 14 residues. Germline CDR1 SGHTA, CDR2 FQGNSA. The germline V and J ends were trimmed by 1 base and 11 bases, with 12 bases remaining between them. The CDR3 loop reads CASSLEGQSTPLHF. As DNA, the CDR3 is TGTGCCAGCAGCTTAGAGGGGCAAAGTACACCCCTCCACTTT.

This clonotype has a handful of counts. The chain recombines TRBV12-2 with TRBJ2-1; the table's D call of TRBD2 was not tested on the DNA. TRBV12-2 is given as a pseudogene. The length of the CDR3 is 17 residues. This CDR3 is CASRCRLAGGMNNEQFF. CDR3 sequence (DNA): TGTGCAAGTCGCTGCAGACTAGCGGGAGGGATGAACAATGAGCAGTTCTTC.

This clonotype was seen repeatedly, ten times or more. The chain recombines TRBV12-3 or TRBV12-4 with TRBJ2-3, with a weak D call TRBD2 (6 bases). V lost 7 bases and J lost 3, with 14 bases in between. This CDR3 has 14 residues. The CDR3 sequence is CASTPGLATDTQYF. CDR3 in DNA: TGTGCCAGCACCCCTGGGCTAGCGACAGATACGCAGTATTTT.

This chain connects TRBV7-2 to TRBJ1-5, with D unclear. The J call could be wrong; TRBJ2-3 is a better fit for the DNA end. Germline V lookup: CDR1 SGHTA, CDR2 FQGNSA. The CDR3 runs to 12 residues. The CDR3 sequence is CASSIDFGAQYF. CDR3 DNA sequence: TGTGCCAGCAGCATTGACTTTGGAGCCCAGTATTTT.

This clonotype was seen a few times. The rearrangement links TRBV7-2 to TRBJ2-1, with D tentatively TRBD1 (5 bases). V lost 1 base to trimming and J lost 8 bases, with 15 bases between them. The germline gives CDR1 SGHTA, CDR2 FQGNSA. The CDR3 sequence is 15 residues long. The CDR3 DNA follows: TGTGCCAGCAGCTTAGGGGGCGCTAGGGTCGATGAGCAGTTCTTC. As protein: CASSLGGARVDEQFF.

The V and J genes are TRBV4-2 and TRBJ1-5; TRBD1 might be the D (6 bases). This CDR3 is built from 14 residues. V was clipped by 2 bases and J by 7 bases, with 12 bases between them. In germline, CDR1 is LGHNA, CDR2 YNFKEQ. CDR3 nucleotide sequence: TGTGCCAGCAGCCAATGGCGGGACACCCAGCCCCAGCATTTT. It is translated as CASSQWRDTQPQHF.

This clonotype has just a few counts. This chain uses TRBV4-3 with TRBJ2-3; 9 bases fit TRBD2. Trimming cost V 0 bases and J 2 bases; bases outside gene matches: 6. The CDR3 loop spans 17 amino acids. The germline gives CDR1 LGHNA, CDR2 YSLEER. CDR3 nucleotide sequence: TGCGCCAGCAGCCAAGACTCCGGACTAGCGCCCACAGATACGCAGTATTTT. Encoded protein: CASSQDSGLAPTDTQYF.

This clonotype has ten or more counts. The germline gene is not matched at one end of the junction; a read error may be the cause. The chain employs TRBV7-7 and TRBJ2-1; TRBD2 matches 10 bases. The CDR3 is made up of 15 amino acids. The germline V gene encodes CDR1 SSHAT and CDR2 FNYEAQ (reference sequence). The chain's CDR3 is CASSLEAGGINEQFF. The CDR3 region has the DNA TGTGCTAGCAGCTTAGAAGCGGGAGGGATTAATGAGCAGTTCTTC. The full variable domain, completed using reference TRBV7-7 and TRBJ2-1, is GAGVSQSPRYKVTKRGQDVTLRCDPISSHATLYWYQQALGQGPEFLTYFNYEAQPDKSGLPSDRFSAERPEGSISTLTIQRTEQRDSAMYRCASSLEAGGINEQFFGPGTRLTVL.

The V and J genes are TRBV11-1 and TRBJ2-3; TRBD2 agrees at 9 bases. The germline CDR1 and CDR2 sequences are SGHAT and FQDESV (reference sequence). CDR3 length equals 16 residues. The ends lost 2 bases at V and 3 bases at J; junction bases unmatched: 6. CDR3 nucleotide sequence: TGTGCCAGCAGCTTACTTGGCGGGAGGGCTACAGATACGCAGTATTTT. As protein: CASSLLGGRATDTQYF.

In its sample, this clonotype was seen many times. V gene TRBV5-1 combines with J gene TRBJ2-1, with D unclear. The CDR3 covers 13 residues. With 2 bases removed from V and 5 bases from J, the gap between germline ends came to 8 bases. Germline CDR1 is SGHRS and CDR2 is YFSETQ. The DNA for the CDR3 is TGCGCCAGCAGCTTCGGGCCTGACAATGAGCAGTTCTTC. Translation: CASSFGPDNEQFF. Complete variable domain (other parts from reference TRBV5-1 and TRBJ2-1): KAGVTQTPRYLIKTRGQQVTLSCSPISGHRSVSWYQQTPGQGLQFLFEYFSETQRNKGNFPGRFSGRQFSNSRSEMNVSTLELGDSALYLCASSFGPDNEQFFGPGTRLTVL.

This sequence joins TRBV7-2 and TRBJ2-7, with unresolved D. This CDR3 is 13 amino acids long. The germline CDR1 and CDR2 sequences are SGHTA and FQGNSA. Trimming removed 3 bases from V and 5 bases from J, with 11 bases in between. In DNA, the CDR3 is TGTGCCAGCAGCTTTCGGACCGACCACGAGCAGTACTTC. Its protein is CASSFRTDHEQYF. Supplemented by reference TRBV7-2 and TRBJ2-7, the full variable domain reads GAGVSQSPSNKVTEKGKDVELRCDPISGHTALYWYRQSLGQGLEFLIYFQGNSAPDKSGLPSDRFSAERTGGSVSTLTIQRTQQEDSAVYLCASSFRTDHEQYFGPGTRLTVT.

The sample holds a few counts of this clonotype. This chain uses TRBV9 with TRBJ2-1, with D possibly called TRBD1 or TRBD2 (5 bases each). CDR3 length: 16 residues. Trimming stripped 3 bases from V and 7 bases from J, with 20 bases between. CDR1 is SGDLS, CDR2 YYNGEE, per germline. The CDR3 loop is CASSETPWDGGNEQFF. DNA of the CDR3: TGTGCCAGCAGCGAGACCCCATGGGACGGCGGAAATGAGCAGTTCTTC.

The sample holds a few counts of this clonotype. The chain employs TRBV3-1 and TRBJ2-5; D is tentatively TRBD1 or TRBD2 (6 bases each). The CDR3 runs to 14 residues. V was shortened by 3 bases and J by 2 bases, with 10 bases between the two germline ends. Germline V gives CDR1 LGHDT, CDR2 YNNKEL (reference sequence). The CDR3 nucleotides are TGTGCCAGCAGCCAGGCGGGACAACAAGAGACCCAGTACTTC. It encodes CASSQAGQQETQYF.

The chain has TRBV28 and TRBJ2-6; D possibly corresponds to TRBD1 (8 bases). The CDR3 is made up of 17 amino acids. Germline lookup yields CDR1 MDHEN and CDR2 SYDVKM. Trimming took 3 bases from V and 3 from J, leaving 15 bases between them. CDR3 sequence (DNA): TGTGCCAGCAGTTTGGGGGGGACAGGAGTTGGGGCCAACGTCCTGACTTTC. Encoded protein: CASSLGGTGVGANVLTF.

This rearrangement joins TRBV5-4 to TRBJ2-1, with TRBD1 as a possible D gene (5 bases). From germline, CDR1 is SGHNT and CDR2 YYREEE (reference sequence). CDR3 length: 14 residues. V lost 4 bases to trimming and J lost 5 bases, with 13 bases between them. The CDR3: CASSARQLDNEQFF. For the CDR3, the DNA is TGTGCCAGCAGCGCTAGACAGCTGGACAATGAGCAGTTCTTC.

The CDR3 loop reads CASSQWQGLTPLHF. The DNA of the CDR3 is TGTGCCAGCAGCCAATGGCAGGGTTTAACACCCCTCCACTTT. The chain combines TRBV14 with TRBJ1-6; perhaps TRBD1 as D (5 bases). The CDR3 has 14 amino acids. Germline values: CDR1 SGHDN, CDR2 FVKESK. The V and J ends lost 2 bases and 11 bases respectively, with 13 bases between them.